The T cell receptor beta chain described here comes from a study of beta chain features in type 1 diabetes. Trimming cost V 4 bases and J 3 bases, with 11 bases left between them. The germline V gene has CDR1 SGDLS and CDR2 YYNGEE. This CDR3 has 13 amino acids. This clone has only a few counts. Its antigen remains unidentified. Study-level points and caveats: When Type 1 diabetes patients were examined, their TCRB CDR3s proved moderately but significantly shorter in all four CD4+ subsets.

What was sequenced were expressed TCRB transcripts, since all of the isolated RNA had been reverse transcribed. The protocol was immunoSEQ multiplex PCR, while the TCRdb copy is restricted to in-frame clones and leaves out a portion. This sample has roughly 300,000 clones, with approximately 9.9% found just once. The chain has TRBV9 and TRBJ2-7; no definite D call. The TCR sequence derives from a man aged 25-45 years with type 1 diabetes. Sequencing input: central memory CD4+ T cells from blood. The CDR3 DNA sequence: TGTGCCAGCAGCTCCGGGTTCCTCTACGAGCAGTACTTC. Amino acids: CASSSGFLYEQYF.